This is a list of T cell receptor beta chains from one sample in a study of blood T cells in healthy people across ages. TCRdb independently ran MiXCR on the 5' RACE reads; one entry per CDR3 protein. This sample has almost 300,000 distinct CDR3 sequences, with 27% found just once. Sequencing was carried out using blood. The receptor source for this set is a woman between 65 and 79 years old in good health. Each CDR3 is given with its conserved first and last residue.

V gene	J gene	CDR3 protein
TRBV6-5	-	CASSYFSGEQFF
TRBV12-3/TRBV12-4	TRBJ2-7	CASSTRQGQYF
TRBV29-1	TRBJ1-5	CSVGSNQPQHF
TRBV12-3/TRBV12-4	TRBJ2-1	CASSPSTSGYNEQFF
TRBV28	-	CASSFGGTYNEQFF
TRBV28	TRBJ1-6	CASLVPGAKDNSPLHF
TRBV12-3/TRBV12-4	TRBJ1-4	CASSLGGRKDEKLFF
TRBV28	TRBJ2-5	CASTRPSQETQYF
TRBV6-1	TRBJ2-3	CASSDPYASTDTQYF
TRBV29-1	-	CSVEGLARLYNEQFF
TRBV20-1	TRBJ2-1	CSALSPGVVAGGDNEQFF
TRBV14	TRBJ2-5	CASSQDQWGQLKETQYF
TRBV7-8	TRBJ2-3	CASIDRGLAGGSTDTQYF
TRBV5-1	TRBJ2-5	CASSVSGRVWEETQYF
TRBV7-9	TRBJ2-1	CASSPAKYNEQFF
TRBV4-1	TRBJ2-6	CASSQGDRGPGANVLTF
TRBV20-1	TRBJ2-7	CSASPKAYSGEQYF
TRBV7-2	TRBJ2-7	CASSLGGVWEQYF
TRBV28	TRBJ2-5	CASSGNLAGDRETQYF
TRBV28	TRBJ1-4	CASSYDPGFQCVREKLFF
TRBV18	TRBJ2-5	CASSPLPSRKGATGETQYF
TRBV6-6	TRBJ1-2	CASSPITGTGDGYTF
TRBV7-2	TRBJ2-3	CASSFAGTGRDTQYF
TRBV29-1	TRBJ1-2	CSGILPDRGDYGYTF
TRBV20-1	TRBJ2-5	CSAPPGHSKGETQYF
TRBV11-3	TRBJ1-1	CASSRGQKNTEAFF
TRBV29-1	TRBJ2-4	CSVATGGLGLSKNIQYF
TRBV5-1	TRBJ2-3	CASSSTLGSSGTDTQYF